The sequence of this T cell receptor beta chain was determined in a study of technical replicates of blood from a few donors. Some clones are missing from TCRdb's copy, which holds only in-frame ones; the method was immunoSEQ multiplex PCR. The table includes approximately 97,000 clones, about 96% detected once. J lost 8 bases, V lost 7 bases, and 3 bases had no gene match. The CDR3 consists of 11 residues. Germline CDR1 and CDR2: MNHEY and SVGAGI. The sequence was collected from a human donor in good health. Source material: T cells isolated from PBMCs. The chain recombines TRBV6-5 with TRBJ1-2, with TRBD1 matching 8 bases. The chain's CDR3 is CASIDRGGYTF. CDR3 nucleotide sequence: TGTGCCAGCATAGACAGGGGCGGCTACACCTTC.